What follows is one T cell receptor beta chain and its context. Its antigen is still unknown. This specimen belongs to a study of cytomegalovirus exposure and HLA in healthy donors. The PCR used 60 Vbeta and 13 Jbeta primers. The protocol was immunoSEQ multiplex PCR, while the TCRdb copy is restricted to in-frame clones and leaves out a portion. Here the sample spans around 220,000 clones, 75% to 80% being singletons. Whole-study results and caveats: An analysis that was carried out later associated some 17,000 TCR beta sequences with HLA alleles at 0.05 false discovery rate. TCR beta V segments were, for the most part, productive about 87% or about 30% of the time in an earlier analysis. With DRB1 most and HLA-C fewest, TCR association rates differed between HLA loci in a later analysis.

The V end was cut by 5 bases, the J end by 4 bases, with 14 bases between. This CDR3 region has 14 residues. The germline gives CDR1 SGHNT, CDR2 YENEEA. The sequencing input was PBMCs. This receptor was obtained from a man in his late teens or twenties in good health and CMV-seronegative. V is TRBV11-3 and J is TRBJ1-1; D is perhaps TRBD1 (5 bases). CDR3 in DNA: TGTGCCAGCAGCCCAAGTGGGGGGGGCACTGAAGCTTTCTTT. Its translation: CASSPSGGGTEAFF.